The clone carrying this TCR beta chain has only one observation. The data belong to a study of technical replicates of blood from several donors. Germline V gene lookup returns CDR1 GTSNPN and CDR2 SVGIG (reference sequence). This CDR3 has 16 amino acids. With 0 bases removed from V and 6 bases from J, the gap between germline ends came to 19 bases. Sequencing used immunoSEQ multiplex PCR; TCRdb keeps in-frame clones, though not all of them. Here the sample spans roughly 62,000 clones, around 91% being singletons. Sequenced input: PBMCs. V gene TRBV30 combines with J gene TRBJ2-3; D is possibly TRBD2 (5 bases). This clonotype was obtained from a human donor in good health. Some clones in this sample may be carry-over from other donors' samples. Here the CDR3 DNA reads TGTGCCTGGAGTGTAGGCTTGTCCGGTCGAGGGGATACGCAGTATTTT. Its translation is CAWSVGLSGRGDTQYF.